Each of the 6 T cell receptor beta chains below was sequenced from the same sample in a study of blood T cell repertoires in COVID-19. Libraries were prepared by immunoSEQ multiplex PCR; TCRdb keeps only in-frame clonotypes and omits some of them. The sample has more than 35,000 clones, nearly 90% seen once. The sequencing sample was made of peripheral blood. Receptor source: a man between 70 and 80 years old with active COVID-19.

The chain couples TRBV7-6 to TRBJ2-2, with 7 bases fitting TRBD1. Trimming removed 3 bases from V and 0 bases from J; junction bases left unmatched: 1. From germline, CDR1 is SGHVS and CDR2 FNYEAQ. CDR3 length: 15 amino acids. The DNA of the CDR3 is TGTGCCAGCAGCTTTCAGGGGGCGAACACCGGGGAGCTGTTTTTT. This gives the protein CASSFQGANTGELFF.

The chain is built from TRBV5-1 and TRBJ2-5; 8 bases line up with TRBD1. The germline V gene encodes CDR1 SGHRS and CDR2 YFSETQ. There are 14 residues in the CDR3. Unmatched junction bases numbered 10, after V lost 7 bases and J lost 5 bases. The CDR3 loop reads CASRILTGVETQYF. CDR3 DNA: TGCGCCAGCCGAATCCTGACAGGGGTTGAGACCCAGTACTTC.

J is TRBJ2-3 and V is TRBV7-9; TRBD2 is a possible D gene (5 bases). The V gene lost 4 bases and the J gene lost 5 bases, with 7 bases spanning the gap. The germline V gene has CDR1 SEHNR and CDR2 FQNEAQ (reference sequence). The CDR3 runs 12 residues. CDR3 nucleotide sequence: TGTGCCAGCAGCTATGCGGGAGATACGCAGTATTTT. Translating gives CASSYAGDTQYF.

This rearrangement joins TRBV10-3 to TRBJ2-5; TRBD2 matches 9 bases. Germline V gene data show CDR1 as ENHRY and CDR2 as SYGVKD. The CDR3 covers 15 residues. Trimming cost V 3 bases and J 5 bases; bases outside gene matches: 7. The DNA for the CDR3 is TGTGCCATCAGTGACGCTAGCGGGGTAACCGAGACCCAGTACTTC. It translates to CAISDASGVTETQYF.

The chain recombines TRBV2 with TRBJ2-2; a weak D match, TRBD1 (6 bases). The CDR3 is 14 amino acids. The V gene lost 2 bases and the J gene lost 5 bases, with 9 bases spanning the gap. Per germline, CDR1 SNHLY and CDR2 FYNNEI. The CDR3 DNA follows: TGTGCCAGCAGTGAATGGGGGCTAACCGGGGAGCTGTTTTTT. The encoded protein is CASSEWGLTGELFF.

The genes are TRBV2 and TRBJ2-7; D possibly corresponds to TRBD2 (5 bases). The germline V gene encodes CDR1 SNHLY and CDR2 FYNNEI. Trimming cost V 7 bases and J 1 base, with 11 bases left between them. The CDR3 sequence is 13 residues long. This CDR3 is CASTPAVSYEQYF. In DNA, the CDR3 is TGTGCCAGCACTCCAGCGGTTTCCTACGAGCAGTACTTC.